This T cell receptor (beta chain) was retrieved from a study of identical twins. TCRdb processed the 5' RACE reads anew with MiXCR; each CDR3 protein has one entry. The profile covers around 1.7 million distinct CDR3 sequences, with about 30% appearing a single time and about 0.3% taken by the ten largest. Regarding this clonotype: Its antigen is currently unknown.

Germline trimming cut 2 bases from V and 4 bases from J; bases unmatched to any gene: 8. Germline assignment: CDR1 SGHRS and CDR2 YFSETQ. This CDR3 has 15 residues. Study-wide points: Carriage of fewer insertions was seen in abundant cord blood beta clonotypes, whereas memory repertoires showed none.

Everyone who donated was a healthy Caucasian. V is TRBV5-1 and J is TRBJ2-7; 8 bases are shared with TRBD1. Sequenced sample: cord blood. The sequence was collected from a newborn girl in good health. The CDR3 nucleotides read TGCGCCAGCAGCTTTCTGACAGGGGAGGTATACGAGCAGTACTTC. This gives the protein CASSFLTGEVYEQYF. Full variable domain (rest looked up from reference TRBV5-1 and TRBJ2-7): KAGVTQTPRYLIKTRGQQVTLSCSPISGHRSVSWYQQTPGQGLQFLFEYFSETQRNKGNFPGRFSGRQFSNSRSEMNVSTLELGDSALYLCASSFLTGEVYEQYFGPGTRLTVT.